This TCR beta chain was captured in a study of blood T cell repertoires in COVID-19. At the level of the study: Sources were T cells, B-cell-depleted T cells, or PBMCs; the material itself was cDNA or gDNA.

Only in-frame clones appear in the TCRdb table, and some are missing; sequencing was by immunoSEQ multiplex PCR. Here the sample spans just under 250,000 clones, more than 85% being singletons. V was shortened by 6 bases and J by 5 bases, with 8 bases between the two germline ends. The CDR3 consists of 12 residues. Cohorts were determined from participant-reported clinical history. For recovered donors of Cohort 3, there were two negative PCRs, clearance, or symptom resolution. A single count supports this clone. The TCR originated in a woman in her twenties or thirties who had recovered from COVID-19. Sequencing was done on a sample of PBMCs or T cells enriched from blood (not recorded which). The rearrangement joins TRBV12-3 or TRBV12-4 to TRBJ2-1; a weak D match, TRBD2 (6 bases). In DNA form, the CDR3 reads TGTGCCAGCAGCCGACTAGACAATGAGCAGTTCTTC. It is translated as CASSRLDNEQFF.